The 30 T cell receptor beta chains below were found in one sample sequenced in a study of immune aging and cytomegalovirus after organ transplant. Libraries came from microwell single-cell capture using BD Rhapsody targeted mRNA and AbSeq reagents. TCRdb fed the single-cell sequencing reads into MiXCR, producing one record per CDR3 protein. The sample holds around 21,000 distinct CDR3 sequences, around 34% seen once. Their antigens remain unidentified. Time point noted: five sample-tagged time points from pre-transplant (day -1) to day 368 post-transplant, pooled. The input for sequencing was CMV peptide-activated CD4+ and CD8+ T cells sorted from blood, taken at five time points, pooled. As to subset: sorted CD8+CD137+ and CD4+CD154+ T cells after about 12 h CMV IE-1 peptide stimulation. All receptors derive from a female donor who had a heart transplant and CMV viremia.

V is TRBV11-2 and J is TRBJ1-2; a possible D gene is TRBD1 (5 bases). This CDR3 has 19 amino acids. The ends were cut back, 4 bases at V and 2 bases at J, with 26 bases in the middle. Germline V gene sequence: CDR1 SGHAT, CDR2 FQNNGV. In nucleotides, the CDR3 is TGTGCCAGCAGCTCCGGGAAACCGGCGACTTACCGGGGCAACTATGGCTACACCTTC. As protein: CASSSGKPATYRGNYGYTF. The full variable domain, with the rest looked up from reference TRBV11-2 and TRBJ1-2, is EAGVAQSPRYKIIEKRQSVAFWCNPISGHATLYWYQQILGQGPKLLIQFQNNGVVDDSQLPKDRFSAERLKGVDSTLKIQPAKLEDSAVYLCASSSGKPATYRGNYGYTFGSGTRLTVV.

V gene TRBV5-1 combines with J gene TRBJ1-1, with 7 positions matching TRBD1. Germline V gene sequence: CDR1 SGHRS, CDR2 YFSETQ. The CDR3 is 15 amino acids. Losses at the gene ends were 7 bases for V and 3 bases for J; bases not matched to a gene: 12. The CDR3 protein is CASGRGQPRDTEAFF. The DNA of the CDR3 is TGCGCCAGCGGCCGGGGACAGCCAAGAGACACTGAAGCTTTCTTT.

The chain links TRBV11-2 to TRBJ2-7, with 10 bases that match TRBD1. The CDR3 sequence is 15 residues long. Germline assignment: CDR1 SGHAT and CDR2 FQNNGV. Trimming cost V 3 bases and J 4 bases; bases outside gene matches: 6. The CDR3 DNA reads as TGTGCCAGCAGCTTGTTGACAGGGGGCCTGTACGAGCAGTACTTC. Translated: CASSLLTGGLYEQYF.

The V and J genes are TRBV5-1 and TRBJ2-3; 7 nucleotides agree with TRBD2. The V gene end was trimmed by 1 base and the J gene end by 4 bases; junction bases not matched to a gene: 18. CDR1 is SGHRS, CDR2 YFSETQ, per germline. This CDR3 has 19 amino acids. CDR3 sequence: CASSLRGASGIVGPDTQYF. The CDR3 nucleotides are TGCGCCAGCAGCTTGCGCGGGGCTAGCGGTATAGTTGGGCCAGATACGCAGTATTTT.

On this clonotype: Given the absence of the conserved phenylalanine or tryptophan at the CDR3 end, a read error is likely. The V and J genes are TRBV30 and TRBJ2-1; TRBD2 matches at 12 bases. Germline lookup yields CDR1 GTSNPN and CDR2 SVGIG (reference sequence). V was pared by 2 bases and J by 9 bases, with 2 bases of the junction left unmatched. The CDR3 extends over 13 amino acids. DNA of the CDR3: TGTGCCTGGAGTCAGACTAGCGGGAGTGAGCAGTTCTCC. Encoded protein: CAWSQTSGSEQFS.

This clonotype was seen at least ten times. Given a much more abundant clone one base away, this may be a read error. V gene TRBV29-1 combines with J gene TRBJ1-2; D gene uncertain. Germline CDR1 is SQVTM and CDR2 is ANQGSEA. The CDR3 extends over 13 amino acids. The CDR3 reads CSVDSATNYDYTF. The CDR3 DNA reads as TGCAGCGTTGATTCGGCGACTAACTATGACTACACCTTC.

CDR3: CATRQGSYNEQFF. The CDR3 nucleotides read TGTGCCACCCGACAGGGGTCTTACAATGAGCAGTTCTTC. V is TRBV19 and J is TRBJ2-1; TRBD1 agrees at 8 bases. This CDR3 is built from 13 residues. Germline CDR1 and CDR2: LNHDA and SQIVND (reference sequence). The junction had 6 bases not matched to a gene; V was cut back by 10 bases and J by 4 bases.

This clonotype was observed at least ten times. The chain links TRBV21-1 to TRBJ1-2; the table's D call TRBD1 went unverified against the DNA. TRBV21-1 is described as a pseudogene. This CDR3 is 15 amino acids long. CDR3 nucleotide sequence: TGTGCCAGCAGCCTACAAACCGGGACGGCTTATGGCTACACCTTC. Its protein product is CASSLQTGTAYGYTF.

In its sample, this clonotype was seen a few times. The rearrangement links TRBV20-1 to TRBJ2-3; 8 bases map to TRBD1. Germline V lookup: CDR1 DFQATT, CDR2 SNEGSKA (reference sequence). Losses at the gene ends were 6 bases for V and 1 base for J; bases not matched to a gene: 21. The CDR3 is 19 residues long. In DNA, the CDR3 is TGCAGTGCAATCGGAATCGACAGGGGATATGGGGGTCGCACAGATACGCAGTATTTT. The encoded protein is CSAIGIDRGYGGRTDTQYF.

In its sample, this clonotype was seen a few times. The rearrangement uses TRBV18 and TRBJ1-2; tentative D call: TRBD1 (5 bases). The CDR3 runs 14 residues. The germline V gene has CDR1 KGHSH and CDR2 LQKENI. Trimming pared 2 bases from V and 8 bases from J, leaving 15 bases between. The CDR3 region is CASSPNFGTGGYTF. DNA of the CDR3: TGTGCCAGCTCACCAAATTTCGGGACGGGAGGCTACACCTTC. The entire variable domain, with the rest obtained from reference TRBV18 and TRBJ1-2, is as follows: NAGVMQNPRHLVRRRGQEARLRCSPMKGHSHVYWYRQLPEEGLKFMVYLQKENIIDESGMPKERFSAEFPKEGPSILRIQQVVRGDSAAYFCASSPNFGTGGYTFGSGTRLTVV.

This clonotype was observed a single time. This rearrangement joins TRBV9 to TRBJ1-2; D may be TRBD1 (6 bases). Between the trimmed V and J ends, which lost 4 bases and 0 bases, there was a span of 10 bases. Per the germline V gene, CDR1 is SGDLS and CDR2 is YYNGEE. The CDR3 has 14 amino acids. The CDR3 protein is CASSNRASNYGYTF. CDR3 bases: TGTGCCAGCAGCAACAGGGCTTCTAACTATGGCTACACCTTC.

Regarding this clonotype: One end of the junction does not line up with germline, which may come from a read error. The chain joins TRBV10-3 to TRBJ2-1; weak D call: TRBD2 (5 bases). Germline values: CDR1 ENHRY, CDR2 SYGVKD. This CDR3 contains 13 residues. The CDR3 here is CAISVDSDNEQFF. Written as DNA, the CDR3 is TGTGCCATCAGTGTGGACTCCGACAATGAGCAGTTCTTC.

Written as DNA, the CDR3 is TGTGCCAGCAGCTTACCAGGGGGCTCCTACGAGCAGTACTTC. The encoded protein is CASSLPGGSYEQYF. The chain is built from TRBV7-9 and TRBJ2-7; 7 bases align to TRBD1. CDR1 and CDR2 from the germline V gene are SEHNR and FQNEAQ (reference sequence). This CDR3 is 14 amino acids long. The J segment lost 0 bases and the V segment lost 2 bases, leaving 1 base of the junction unmatched.

This clonotype showed up just once. This sequence joins TRBV12-3 or TRBV12-4 and TRBJ1-4; D not certain. This CDR3 has 15 amino acids. The ends were cut back, 5 bases at V and 1 base at J, with 11 bases in the middle. In DNA, the CDR3 is TGTGCCAGCAGTCCAAGCAGCGGAACTAATGAAAAACTGTTTTTT. It is translated as CASSPSSGTNEKLFF.

This clonotype has a handful of counts. This sequence joins TRBV7-9 and TRBJ2-1; D is undetermined. CDR1 is SEHNR and CDR2 is FQNEAQ in the germline V gene (reference sequence). The V end was cut by 1 base, the J end by 3 bases, with 10 bases between. CDR3 length: 15 amino acids. In DNA form, the CDR3 reads TGTGCCAGCAGCTTAGGCGGCAAGGGCTACAATGAGCAGTTCTTC. Translating it yields CASSLGGKGYNEQFF.

This clonotype has ten or more counts. The chain combines TRBV18 with TRBJ1-3, with a tentative D call TRBD1 (5 bases). Germline CDR1 is KGHSH and CDR2 is LQKENI. V shed 0 bases and J shed 4 bases, with 19 bases lying between them. This CDR3 is built from 18 residues. The DNA for the CDR3 is TGTGCCAGCTCACCACCGGGAAAGAGGGGCAGGGCCGGAAACACCATATATTTT. It codes for CASSPPGKRGRAGNTIYF.

This clonotype was counted at least ten times. This chain links TRBV12-3 or TRBV12-4 with TRBJ1-5, with TRBD1 identical over 7 bases. With 4 bases clipped from V and 4 bases from J, the junction kept 7 bases outside the gene matches. The CDR3 has 15 residues. The CDR3 sequence: CASSSLGGGNQPQHF. DNA of the CDR3: TGTGCCAGCAGTTCTCTAGGGGGCGGGAATCAGCCCCAGCATTTT.

This clonotype is termed medium-sized. This chain joins TRBV2 and TRBJ2-7; TRBD1 matches 10 bases. CDR1 is SNHLY and CDR2 is FYNNEI in the germline V gene. The CDR3 contains 15 residues. V gave up 6 bases and J gave up 5 bases; unmatched junction bases: 10. For the CDR3, the DNA is TGTGCCAGCAGCGCGCCGGGACAGGGGATCAACGAGCAGTACTTC. This translates into CASSAPGQGINEQYF.

By its share, this clonotype is medium-sized. Sequence at one end of the junction differs from germline and may be a read error. The chain couples TRBV4-3 to TRBJ2-3; 9 positions match TRBD2. Per germline, CDR1 LGHNA and CDR2 YSLEER. CDR3 length equals 18 residues. CDR3 sequence reads: CASSQGSGRPSSTDTQYF. The CDR3 DNA sequence: TGTGCCAGCAGCCAAGGCAGCGGGAGGCCTTCTAGCACAGATACGCAGTATTTT.

This clonotype is deemed medium-sized. The rearrangement links TRBV5-1 to TRBJ2-2; D is possibly TRBD1 (5 bases). With 6 bases removed from V and 3 bases from J, the gap between germline ends came to 9 bases. The germline CDR1 and CDR2 sequences are SGHRS and YFSETQ. The CDR3 covers 13 residues. The CDR3 is CASKDTHTGELFF. CDR3 nucleotide sequence: TGCGCCAGCAAGGACACCCACACCGGGGAGCTGTTTTTT.

This chain uses TRBV20-1 with TRBJ2-5; 8 nucleotides agree with TRBD1. The V segment lost 5 bases and the J segment 4 bases; nucleotides outside the gene matches: 9. Germline CDR1 is DFQATT and CDR2 is SNEGSKA (reference sequence). This CDR3 region has 14 residues. CDR3 nucleotide sequence: TGCAGTGCTGACAGGGGAACTAGCACAGAGACCCAGTACTTC. Translating it yields CSADRGTSTETQYF.

About this clonotype: The junction does not match germline at one end; this may be a read error. This chain uses TRBV19 with TRBJ2-3; no definite D call. This CDR3 is built from 16 residues. Germline V gene data show CDR1 as LNHDA and CDR2 as SQIVND (reference sequence). CDR3 DNA: TGTACCAGTAGTATAGATTCGACGACGTACACAGACACGCAGTATTTT. It yields the protein CTSSIDSTTYTDTQYF.

This chain connects TRBV6-1 to TRBJ2-3; a weak D match, TRBD1 (6 bases). Trimming shortened V by 8 bases and J by 3 bases, and 18 bases separated the two germline ends. The germline V gene encodes CDR1 MNHNS and CDR2 SASEGT. The CDR3 runs to 15 residues. CDR3: CASAVKRGRTDTQYF. The CDR3 coding sequence is TGTGCCAGCGCAGTAAAGAGGGGGAGAACAGATACGCAGTATTTT.

In this sample, this clonotype turned up a few times. The gene calls are TRBV23-1 and TRBJ1-2, with TRBD1 as a possible D gene (6 bases). TRBV23-1 is filed as an ORF, its function uncertain. The CDR3 is 18 amino acids. Trimming left V 0 bases short and J 2 bases short, with 19 bases between. CDR3 region: CASSQSLYVGGRNYGYTF. The CDR3 coding sequence is TGCGCCAGCAGTCAATCTTTATACGTGGGGGGCAGGAACTATGGCTACACCTTC.

Details on this clonotype: Germline and junction disagree at one end, which may indicate a read error. This rearrangement joins TRBV7-2 to TRBJ2-6, with a weak D call TRBD1 (5 bases). The germline CDR1 and CDR2 sequences are SGHTA and FQGNSA. The CDR3 loop spans 16 amino acids. Here the CDR3 reads CASSLETLSGANVPTF. In DNA form, the CDR3 reads TGTGCCAGCAGCTTAGAAACGCTCTCTGGGGCCAACGTCCCGACTTTC.

This clonotype is judged medium-sized (0.01 to 0.1%). The CDR3 DNA sequence: TGTGCCAGCAGCCCGATTTGGACTAGCGGGAGGTCCGGGGAGCTGTTTTTT. Translating gives CASSPIWTSGRSGELFF. The chain employs TRBV3-1 and TRBJ2-2; 14 bases are shared with TRBD2. In germline, CDR1 is LGHDT, CDR2 YNNKEL (reference sequence). V shed 4 bases and J 6 bases; nucleotides not matched to a gene: 7. This CDR3 spans 17 amino acids.

Ten or more counts support this clonotype. This sequence joins TRBV20-1 and TRBJ2-1, with no clear D. CDR3 length: 13 amino acids. The V end was cut by 3 bases, the J end by 3 bases, with 9 bases between. In germline, CDR1 is DFQATT, CDR2 SNEGSKA (reference sequence). CDR3 residues: CSAREAGYNEQFF. In nucleotides, the CDR3 is TGCAGTGCTAGGGAAGCTGGCTACAATGAGCAGTTCTTC.

V usage is TRBV7-3 and J usage is TRBJ2-3; 7 positions agree with TRBD2. CDR1 SGHTA and CDR2 FQGTGA come from the germline V gene. The CDR3 sequence is 14 residues long. Trimming removed 5 bases from V and 2 bases from J; junction bases left unmatched: 4. The CDR3 here is CASSPGTNTDTQYF. In DNA, the CDR3 is TGTGCCAGCAGCCCTGGGACTAACACAGATACGCAGTATTTT.

This clonotype has just a few counts. The chain couples TRBV18 to TRBJ1-1; no reliable D call. V was clipped by 2 bases and J by 1 base, with 5 bases between them. CDR3 length: 13 residues. Germline lookup yields CDR1 KGHSH and CDR2 LQKENI. DNA of the CDR3: TGTGCCAGCTCACCAACAGCGAACACTGAAGCTTTCTTT. Translating it yields CASSPTANTEAFF.

This clonotype was seen only a few times. CDR3 in amino acids: CSARDGHQNYGYTF. In nucleotides, the CDR3 is TGCAGTGCTAGAGACGGACATCAAAACTATGGCTACACCTTC. V gene TRBV20-1 combines with J gene TRBJ1-2; possibly TRBD1 for D (5 bases). The V gene's germline CDR1 is DFQATT and CDR2 SNEGSKA (reference sequence). This CDR3 contains 14 residues. Trimming left V 0 bases short and J 2 bases short, with 10 bases between.